The clone carrying this T cell receptor beta chain was seen ten or more times. Its antigen is as yet unknown. Each CDR3 protein gets one entry after TCRdb re-called the reads with MiXCR. The data show about 130,000 distinct CDR3 sequences, roughly 9% seen once. This sample is part of a study of T cell repertoires in cytomegalovirus infection. Study-level information: It was the public TCR beta signatures that indicated both CMV infection and matching HLA type. Study-wide results and limits: Ex vivo, HLA-C-restricted CMV-specific TCR beta clonotypes prevailed over the rest of the response. Cumulative public TCR beta family frequency identified CMV carriers with the relevant HLA.

The sample comprised PBMCs. The sequence was collected from a human donor in good health (CMV status not recorded). Some clones in this sample may be carry-over from other donors' samples.

DNA for the CDR3: TGTGCCAGCAGCTTAACGGGCCAGTCGGGTGGCTACACCTTC. It yields the protein CASSLTGQSGGYTF. V and J are TRBV7-2 and TRBJ1-2; D gene uncertain. In germline, CDR1 is SGHTA, CDR2 FQGNSA. V gave up 2 bases and J gave up 7 bases, with 14 bases separating them. This CDR3 has 14 residues.